The entry below gives a single T cell receptor (beta chain) sequence along with its context. At one of its ends the junction is not consistent with the germline gene, which may arise from a read error. This sample stems from a study of HIV-infected children after antiretroviral therapy interruption. Treatment described: PENTA 11 planned treatment interruption arm or continuous ART arm. RNA-based 3' RACE libraries used unique molecular identifiers. Via MiXCR, TCRdb re-called the 3' RACE reads, giving one row per CDR3 protein. The sample yields about 89,000 distinct CDR3 sequences, about 6.9% seen once. The clonotype was recovered from a pool of human donors with HIV. The starting material was CD45RA+ CD4+ T cells from PBMCs, pooled from several time points, obtained from a donor given antiretroviral therapy, either interrupted or continuous. As to subset: naive CD4+ CD45RA+ CD45RO- T cells.

The CDR3 reads CASSYTDTLYF. CDR3 DNA: TGTGCCAGCAGTTACACAGATACGCTGTATTTT. The chain employs TRBV12-3 or TRBV12-4 and TRBJ2-3; the D is unclear. The CDR3 has 11 amino acids.